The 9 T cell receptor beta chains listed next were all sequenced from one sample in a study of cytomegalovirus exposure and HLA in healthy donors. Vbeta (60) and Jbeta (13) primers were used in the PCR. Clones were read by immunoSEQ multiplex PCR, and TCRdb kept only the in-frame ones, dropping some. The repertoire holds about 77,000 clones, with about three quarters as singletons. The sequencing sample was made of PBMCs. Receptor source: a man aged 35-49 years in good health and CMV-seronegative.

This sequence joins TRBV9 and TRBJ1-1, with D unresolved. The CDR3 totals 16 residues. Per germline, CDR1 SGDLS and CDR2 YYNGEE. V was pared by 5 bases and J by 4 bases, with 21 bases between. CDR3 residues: CASSGQGSKEGTEAFF. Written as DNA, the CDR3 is TGTGCCAGCAGTGGGCAAGGGAGTAAGGAAGGCACTGAAGCTTTCTTT.

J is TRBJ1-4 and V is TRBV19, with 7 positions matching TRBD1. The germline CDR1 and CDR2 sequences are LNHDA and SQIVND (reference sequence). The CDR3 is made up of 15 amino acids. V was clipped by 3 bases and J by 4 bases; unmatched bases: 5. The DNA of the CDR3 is TGTGCCAGTAGTATGCAGGACAGGTTTAATGAAAAACTGTTTTTT. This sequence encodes CASSMQDRFNEKLFF.

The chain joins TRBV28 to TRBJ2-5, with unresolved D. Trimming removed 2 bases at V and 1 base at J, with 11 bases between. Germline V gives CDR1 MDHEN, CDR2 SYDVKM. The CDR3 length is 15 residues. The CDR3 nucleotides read TGTGCCAGCAGTTTAGAAAGTACAGCCCAAGAGACCCAGTACTTC. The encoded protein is CASSLESTAQETQYF.

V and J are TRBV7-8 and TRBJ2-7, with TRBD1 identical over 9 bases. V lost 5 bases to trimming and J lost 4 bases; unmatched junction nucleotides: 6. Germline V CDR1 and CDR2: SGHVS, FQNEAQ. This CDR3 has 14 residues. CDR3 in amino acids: CASSARDRDYEQYF. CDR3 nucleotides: TGTGCCAGCAGCGCCCGGGACAGGGATTACGAGCAGTACTTC.

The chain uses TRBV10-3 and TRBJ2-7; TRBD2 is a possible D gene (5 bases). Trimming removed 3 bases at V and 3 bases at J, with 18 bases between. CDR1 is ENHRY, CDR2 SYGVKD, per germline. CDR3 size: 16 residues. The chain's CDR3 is CAISDARASSLYEQYF. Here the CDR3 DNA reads TGTGCCATCAGTGACGCCCGGGCTAGCTCTCTCTACGAGCAGTACTTC.

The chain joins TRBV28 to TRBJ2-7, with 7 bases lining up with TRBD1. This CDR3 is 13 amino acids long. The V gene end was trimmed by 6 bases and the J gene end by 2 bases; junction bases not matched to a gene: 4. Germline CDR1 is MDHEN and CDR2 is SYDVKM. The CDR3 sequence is CASSGQVPYEQYF. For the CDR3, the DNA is TGTGCCAGCAGCGGACAGGTCCCCTACGAGCAGTACTTC. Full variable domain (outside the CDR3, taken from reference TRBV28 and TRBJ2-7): DVKVTQSSRYLVKRTGEKVFLECVQDMDHENMFWYRQDPGLGLRLIYFSYDVKMKEKGDIPEGYSVSREKKERFSLILESASTNQTSMYLCASSGQVPYEQYFGPGTRLTVT.

CDR3 in DNA: TGTGCCAGCGCTGTCGGTCTGAACACTGAAGCTTTCTTT. The encoded protein is CASAVGLNTEAFF. The chain uses TRBV28 and TRBJ1-1; D is undetermined. The V end was cut by 8 bases, the J end by 0 bases, with 10 bases between. Germline CDR1 is MDHEN and CDR2 is SYDVKM. The CDR3 has 13 amino acids.

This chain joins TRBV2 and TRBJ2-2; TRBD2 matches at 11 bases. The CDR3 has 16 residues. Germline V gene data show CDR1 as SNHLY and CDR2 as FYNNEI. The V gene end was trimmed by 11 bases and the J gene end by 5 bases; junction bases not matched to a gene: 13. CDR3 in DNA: TGTGCCCGCAAGAGACTAGCGGGAAGGAATACCGGGGAGCTGTTTTTT. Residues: CARKRLAGRNTGELFF.

CDR3 region: CASSPLGQGLNTEAFF. CDR3 sequence (DNA): TGTGCCAGCAGCCCGCTCGGACAGGGTTTGAACACTGAAGCTTTCTTT. J is TRBJ1-1 and V is TRBV7-2; 8 bases are shared with TRBD1. V lost 5 bases, J lost 0 bases, and 8 bases stayed unmatched. The CDR3 consists of 16 residues. Germline lookup yields CDR1 SGHTA and CDR2 FQGNSA.